This is a list of T cell receptor beta chains from one sample in a study of cytomegalovirus exposure and HLA in healthy donors. This table comes from immunoSEQ multiplex PCR, and its TCRdb copy is limited to in-frame clones, with some not included. The data contain hundreds of thousands of clones, roughly 68% of them singletons. Specimen: PBMCs. Every receptor here comes from a man between 35 and 55 years old in good health and CMV-seropositive. Both conserved end residues are trimmed from each CDR3. Fields, in order: J gene, clone size, V gene, D gene, CDR3 protein. The D gene is left open where the match is weak. Clone size appears in some rows only: once, few, many, or a class for an expanded clone.

TRBJ2-5 | . | TRBV13 | . | ASSLKLGGPAGETQY
TRBJ1-1 | . | TRBV12-2 | . | ASRLVKPGQGAMGAF
TRBJ1-4 | . | TRBV14 | . | ASSQVSGAEKLF
TRBJ1-6 | . | TRBV28 | . | ASSLGTGSPLH
TRBJ2-3 | . | TRBV5-4 | . | ASSRGGGDTDTQY
TRBJ2-1 | . | TRBV7-6 | . | ASSVEPGNEQF
TRBJ1-4 | . | TRBV6-5 | TRBD1 | ASKQGLANEKLF
TRBJ2-7 | . | TRBV2 | . | ASSEGPGEPDEQY
TRBJ2-3 | . | TRBV28 | . | ASSQLRVTDTQY
TRBJ2-7 | . | TRBV19 | . | ASSESSSYEQY
TRBJ1-5 | . | TRBV7-9 | TRBD1 | ASSLGTRQGRQPQH
TRBJ1-3 | . | TRBV27 | . | ASPRAGLRWY
TRBJ2-7 | . | TRBV11-2 | TRBD2 | ASTRTGGSSGEQY
TRBJ1-1 | . | TRBV18 | . | ASSPTRRDMNTEAF
TRBJ1-1 | . | TRBV7-2 | TRBD1 | ASSLPNRGPMNTEAF
TRBJ2-3 | . | TRBV6-1 | TRBD2 | ASTTGGYTDTQY
TRBJ2-3 | few | TRBV18 | TRBD1 | ASSPFPSPAGTDTDTQY
TRBJ2-2 | . | TRBV7-2 | . | ASSPNRPGTGELF
TRBJ2-3 | . | TRBV18 | . | ASSPHQLSTSDTQY
TRBJ2-1 | . | TRBV6-1 | TRBD1 | ASSELGQGVREF
TRBJ2-3 | . | TRBV5-8 | TRBD2 | ASSSAGESTDTQY
TRBJ2-4 | once | TRBV28 | TRBD1 | ASSWDRGTKNIQY
TRBJ1-2 | . | TRBV7-9 | . | ASSLDSLAGGYT